Below are 28 T cell receptor beta chains sequenced from a single sample in a study of siplizumab effects on memory and regulatory T cells. Repertoires were generated with immunoSEQ multiplex PCR, while TCRdb's copy carries only in-frame clones and drops some. The sample holds 80,000 to 130,000 clones, roughly 94% seen once. Sequencing was done on a sample of Tregs sorted from blood. Receptor source: a human donor in good health.

The chain has TRBV28 and TRBJ2-7, with 9 bases lining up with TRBD2. The V and J ends lost 5 bases and 0 bases, in that order; junction bases with no gene match: 8. Looked up from germline, CDR1 is MDHEN and CDR2 is SYDVKM. CDR3 length: 16 amino acids. CDR3 in amino acids: CASSPSGIWGSYEQYF. The CDR3 nucleotides are TGTGCCAGCAGTCCTAGCGGGATTTGGGGCTCCTACGAGCAGTACTTC.

This chain connects TRBV29-1 to TRBJ2-6; no clear D gene. CDR1 SQVTM and CDR2 ANQGSEA come from the germline V gene. V lost 5 bases and J lost 0, with 8 bases in between. The CDR3 covers 14 residues. This CDR3 is CSVSFGSGANVLTF. The CDR3 region has the DNA TGCAGCGTTTCCTTCGGCTCTGGGGCCAACGTCCTGACTTTC.

In this sample, this clone turned up a few times. V usage is TRBV6-5 and J usage is TRBJ1-5; D might be TRBD1 (5 bases). Germline assignment: CDR1 MNHEY and CDR2 SVGAGI. This CDR3 is built from 13 residues. With 2 bases removed from V and 7 bases from J, the gap between germline ends came to 9 bases. The CDR3 DNA is TGTGCCAGCAGTTACGGGGCTCGACAGCCCCAGCATTTT. This gives the protein CASSYGARQPQHF.

The chain recombines TRBV7-3 with TRBJ2-2; D gene ambiguous. This CDR3 spans 13 amino acids. V dropped 4 bases and J dropped 4 bases, with 7 bases sitting between them. CDR1 and CDR2 (germline): SGHTA, FQGTGA. The CDR3 reads CASSSKTTGELFF. The CDR3 coding sequence is TGTGCCAGCAGCTCTAAGACCACCGGGGAGCTGTTTTTT.

This clone was picked up a small number of times. The V and J genes are TRBV7-9 and TRBJ1-2; D not certain. Germline CDR1 reads SEHNR; CDR2 reads FQNEAQ (reference sequence). The ends were cut back, 1 base at V and 0 bases at J, with 12 bases in the middle. The length of the CDR3 is 16 residues. In DNA, the CDR3 is TGTGCCAGCAGCTTAGGAGCTTTCGTAGCTAACTATGGCTACACCTTC. Amino acid sequence: CASSLGAFVANYGYTF. The full variable domain, completed using reference TRBV7-9 and TRBJ1-2, is DTGVSQNPRHKITKRGQNVTFRCDPISEHNRLYWYRQTLGQGPEFLTYFQNEAQLEKSRLLSDRFSAERPKGSFSTLEIQRTEQGDSAMYLCASSLGAFVANYGYTFGSGTRLTVV.

The chain uses TRBV5-4 and TRBJ1-1; D gene ambiguous. The V gene's germline CDR1 is SGHNT and CDR2 YYREEE (reference sequence). The V and J ends lost 0 bases and 1 base respectively, with 7 bases between them. CDR3 length: 14 residues. In DNA form, the CDR3 reads TGTGCCAGCAGCTTGGTAGGCGCGAACACTGAAGCTTTCTTT. As protein: CASSLVGANTEAFF.

V is TRBV10-3 and J is TRBJ1-5, with TRBD1 as a possible D gene (5 bases). CDR1 and CDR2 (germline): ENHRY, SYGVKD. Trimming removed 3 bases from V and 5 bases from J, with 14 bases in between. CDR3 length equals 15 residues. CDR3 coding DNA: TGTGCCATCAGTGATCGGCAGGGAGGGGATCAGCCCCAGCATTTT. It codes for CAISDRQGGDQPQHF.

V gene TRBV5-1 combines with J gene TRBJ1-2; D perhaps matches TRBD1 (5 bases). Trimming removed 3 bases at V and 2 bases at J, with 11 bases between. The germline V gene has CDR1 SGHRS and CDR2 YFSETQ. CDR3 length: 14 residues. The CDR3 bases are TGCGCCAGCAGCTCTCAGGGCGGAAACTATGGCTACACCTTC. Its protein product is CASSSQGGNYGYTF.

J is TRBJ2-3 and V is TRBV6-5; D uncertain. This CDR3 region has 13 residues. V was pared by 0 bases and J by 4 bases, with 5 bases between. Germline lookup yields CDR1 MNHEY and CDR2 SVGAGI. This chain's CDR3 is CASSYSAPDTQYF. For the CDR3, the DNA is TGTGCCAGCAGTTACTCCGCGCCAGATACGCAGTATTTT.

The chain carries TRBV4-2 and TRBJ2-7; 8 bases are a match to TRBD1. The CDR3 consists of 17 residues. CDR1 LGHNA and CDR2 YNFKEQ come from the germline V gene. V lost 0 bases to trimming and J lost 6 bases; unmatched junction nucleotides: 13. CDR3 in DNA: TGTGCCAGCAGCCAAGAGGGATCCGGGACAGGCTCTAGCGAGCAGTACTTC. It is translated as CASSQEGSGTGSSEQYF.

The chain uses TRBV7-2 and TRBJ2-1; TRBD1 matches 7 bases. This CDR3 has 14 amino acids. Germline assignment: CDR1 SGHTA and CDR2 FQGNSA. Trimming removed 3 bases from V and 7 bases from J; junction bases left unmatched: 6. CDR3 loop: CASSFFARGNEQFF. The CDR3, as DNA: TGTGCCAGCAGCTTCTTTGCCAGGGGGAATGAGCAGTTCTTC.

This clone occurred once. This chain uses TRBV9 with TRBJ2-1; the D gene is possibly TRBD2 (7 bases). Germline V gene lookup returns CDR1 SGDLS and CDR2 YYNGEE. The CDR3 is 16 amino acids. V gave up 0 bases and J gave up 8 bases, with 18 bases separating them. CDR3 coding DNA: TGTGCCAGCAGCGTAGTCGGGGGCGGGAGTAGGGATGAGCAGTTCTTC. This sequence encodes CASSVVGGGSRDEQFF.

The chain's CDR3 is CASSARGLAGAREQYF. Written as DNA, the CDR3 is TGTGCCAGTAGCGCCAGAGGACTAGCGGGAGCTCGGGAGCAGTACTTC. V gene TRBV19 combines with J gene TRBJ2-7; 13 positions match TRBD2. The CDR3 runs 16 residues. The J segment lost 7 bases and the V segment lost 6 bases, leaving 12 bases of the junction unmatched. Germline values: CDR1 LNHDA, CDR2 SQIVND (reference sequence).

The V gene is TRBV6-5, the J gene TRBJ2-7; 10 bases line up with TRBD1. V shed 2 bases, J shed 5 bases, and the junction held 6 bases outside the gene matches. The CDR3 totals 15 residues. Germline loops: CDR1 MNHEY, CDR2 SVGAGI. CDR3 DNA sequence: TGTGCCAGCAGTTACGCCGGGACAGGGGACCACGAGCAGTACTTC. It yields the protein CASSYAGTGDHEQYF.

The chain carries TRBV30 and TRBJ1-2; D call uncertain. This CDR3 region has 13 residues. Between the trimmed V and J ends, which lost 0 bases and 7 bases, there was a span of 12 bases. CDR1 is GTSNPN, CDR2 SVGIG, per germline (reference sequence). The CDR3 sequence: CAWSVLWGFGYTF. DNA for the CDR3: TGTGCCTGGAGTGTATTATGGGGTTTTGGCTACACCTTC.

Here the CDR3 DNA reads TGTGCCAGCAGCTTCTACCTCACGTACGAGCAGTACTTC. Translating gives CASSFYLTYEQYF. The V call is TRBV5-5, the J call TRBJ2-7; D unclear. Trimming pared 2 bases from V and 4 bases from J, leaving 10 bases between. Germline assignment: CDR1 SGHKS and CDR2 YYEKEE (reference sequence). This CDR3 contains 13 residues. Full variable domain (remainder filled in from reference TRBV5-5 and TRBJ2-7): DAGVTQSPTHLIKTRGQQVTLRCSPISGHKSVSWYQQVLGQGPQFIFQYYEKEERGRGNFPDRFSARQFPNYSSELNVNALLLGDSALYLCASSFYLTYEQYFGPGTRLTVT.

The chain combines TRBV7-8 with TRBJ2-1; TRBD1 aligns across 7 bases. The CDR3 loop spans 16 amino acids. The J segment lost 5 bases and the V segment lost 1 base, leaving 8 bases of the junction unmatched. The germline V gene has CDR1 SGHVS and CDR2 FQNEAQ. The CDR3 DNA is TGTGCCAGCAGCTTAGGGTGGCGTCAGGGGGACAATGAGCAGTTCTTC. This translates into CASSLGWRQGDNEQFF.

V usage is TRBV5-1 and J usage is TRBJ2-7, with D maybe TRBD1 (6 bases). Germline V gives CDR1 SGHRS, CDR2 YFSETQ. The CDR3 has 13 residues. V was clipped by 6 bases and J by 2 bases, with 12 bases between them. The CDR3 region is CASNRDTAYEQYF. Written as DNA, the CDR3 is TGCGCCAGCAACAGGGACACCGCCTACGAGCAGTACTTC.

V is TRBV7-2 and J is TRBJ2-5, with TRBD2 matching 7 bases. J gave up 1 base and V 6 bases, and 2 bases lay outside the gene matches. CDR3 length equals 13 residues. Germline V lookup: CDR1 SGHTA, CDR2 FQGNSA. The CDR3 here is CASRREPQETQYF. The CDR3 coding sequence is TGTGCCAGCAGGCGGGAGCCCCAAGAGACCCAGTACTTC.

The rearrangement uses TRBV7-2 and TRBJ2-2, with D possibly TRBD2 on 6 matching bases. The CDR3 covers 16 residues. V was clipped by 1 base and J by 9 bases, with 18 bases between them. Per germline, CDR1 SGHTA and CDR2 FQGNSA. The CDR3 nucleotides are TGTGCCAGCAGCTTAGTAGGGACTCCCCACGTCAGGGAGCTGTTTTTT. It yields the protein CASSLVGTPHVRELFF.

The rearrangement uses TRBV27 and TRBJ2-7; 8 bases are a match to TRBD1. Looked up from germline, CDR1 is MNHEY and CDR2 is SMNVEV (reference sequence). The J segment lost 6 bases and the V segment lost 6 bases, leaving 10 bases of the junction unmatched. The CDR3 totals 14 residues. The CDR3 DNA follows: TGTGCCAGCAGGACAGGGGTCACCTCCGGCGAGCAGTACTTC. This encodes CASRTGVTSGEQYF.

The V call is TRBV5-1, the J call TRBJ1-5; D remains ambiguous. This CDR3 has 13 residues. Trimming took 2 bases from V and 5 from J, leaving 8 bases between them. Germline-derived CDR1 and CDR2 are SGHRS and YFSETQ. The chain's CDR3 is CASSFYGDQPQHF. The CDR3 DNA follows: TGCGCCAGCAGCTTCTACGGTGATCAGCCCCAGCATTTT.

The chain carries TRBV28 and TRBJ2-1; 7 bases are shared with TRBD2. The CDR3 is 12 residues long. Germline CDR1 MDHEN, CDR2 SYDVKM. The V and J ends lost 6 bases and 8 bases, in that order; junction bases with no gene match: 4. The CDR3 is CASRGGVHEQFF. The CDR3 DNA is TGTGCCAGCAGGGGGGGGGTGCATGAGCAGTTCTTC. Combining the CDR3 with reference TRBV28 and TRBJ2-1 gives the whole variable domain DVKVTQSSRYLVKRTGEKVFLECVQDMDHENMFWYRQDPGLGLRLIYFSYDVKMKEKGDIPEGYSVSREKKERFSLILESASTNQTSMYLCASRGGVHEQFFGPGTRLTVL.

The V gene is TRBV23-1, the J gene TRBJ2-3, with unresolved D. TRBV23-1 is an ORF, and what it does is uncertain. Trimming cost V 10 bases and J 2 bases, with 13 bases left between them. The CDR3 consists of 13 residues. CDR3 nucleotide sequence: TGCGCCAAGGTTGTACAGCACACAGATACGCAGTATTTT. Translation gives CAKVVQHTDTQYF.

The rearrangement uses TRBV11-2 and TRBJ1-3; D not resolved. Germline CDR1 and CDR2: SGHAT and FQNNGV. V lost 7 bases, J lost 3 bases, and 16 bases lay in between. This CDR3 contains 15 residues. The CDR3 nucleotides are TGTGCCAGCACCCCGACTCCGGGATTTGGAAACACCATATATTTT. Translated: CASTPTPGFGNTIYF.

The chain uses TRBV30 and TRBJ2-5; D might be TRBD1 (6 bases). CDR3 length: 14 residues. In germline, CDR1 is GTSNPN, CDR2 SVGIG (reference sequence). With 5 bases removed from V and 1 base from J, the gap between germline ends came to 14 bases. CDR3: CAWQGNRAQETQYF. CDR3 sequence (DNA): TGTGCCTGGCAGGGGAATCGGGCCCAAGAGACCCAGTACTTC.

V gene TRBV19 combines with J gene TRBJ2-5, with unresolved D. Trimming removed 1 base at V and 3 bases at J, with 12 bases between. This CDR3 region has 15 residues. Germline-derived CDR1 and CDR2 are LNHDA and SQIVND (reference sequence). For the CDR3, the DNA is TGTGCCAGTAGTATAGGGGCGTGGGAAAAAGAGACCCAGTACTTC. Translation: CASSIGAWEKETQYF. Combining the CDR3 with reference TRBV19 and TRBJ2-5 gives the whole variable domain DGGITQSPKYLFRKEGQNVTLSCEQNLNHDAMYWYRQDPGQGLRLIYYSQIVNDFQKGDIAEGYSVSREKKESFPLTVTSAQKNPTAFYLCASSIGAWEKETQYFGPGTRLLVL.

The chain is built from TRBV18 and TRBJ1-2; TRBD1 might be the D (6 bases). This CDR3 region has 14 residues. Germline assignment: CDR1 KGHSH and CDR2 LQKENI. Between the trimmed V and J ends, which lost 5 bases and 0 bases, there was a span of 10 bases. For the CDR3, the DNA is TGTGCCAGCTCAAGACAGGAGGCTAACTATGGCTACACCTTC. Its translation is CASSRQEANYGYTF. The full variable domain, rest sourced from reference TRBV18 and TRBJ1-2, is NAGVMQNPRHLVRRRGQEARLRCSPMKGHSHVYWYRQLPEEGLKFMVYLQKENIIDESGMPKERFSAEFPKEGPSILRIQQVVRGDSAAYFCASSRQEANYGYTFGSGTRLTVV.